These T cell receptor beta chains were read from a single sample in a study of CD8+ T cells in alopecia areata. Sequenced by immunoSEQ multiplex PCR; TCRdb stores in-frame clones only, minus some. Among roughly 150,000 clones, around 55% were seen once, and the ten largest hold more than 4.5%. The specimen was CD4+ T cells sorted from blood. The receptors were gathered from a human donor in good health. CDR3s include the opening cysteine and the closing phenylalanine or tryptophan. Each record gives: V gene, D gene, clone size, J gene, CDR3 DNA, CDR3 protein. A D gene is named only where the DNA matches it firmly. Only some rows state a clone size, as once, few, many or a class for expanded clones.

TRBV4-1	TRBD2	few	TRBJ2-2	TGCGCCAGCAGCTTCCGACTAGCGGGAGGGAGCACCGGGGAGCTGTTTTTT	CASSFRLAGGSTGELFF
TRBV29-1	-	-	TRBJ1-2	TGCAGCGTTGCCGCCGTATGGGGACGCCCAAGCTATGGCTACACCTTC	CSVAAVWGRPSYGYTF
TRBV29-1	-	-	TRBJ1-1	TGCAGCGTCCTCAAAGGGGGGGCGAACACTGAAGCTTTCTTT	CSVLKGGANTEAFF
TRBV6-5	-	once	TRBJ1-2	TGTGCCAGCAGTTCTGTAGGGGGCTACACCTTC	CASSSVGGYTF
TRBV13	-	-	TRBJ2-1	TGTGCCAGCAGCTCCCTCCACAATGAGCAGTTCTTC	CASSSLHNEQFF
TRBV29-1	TRBD1	few	TRBJ2-7	TGCAGCGTTGCGGAAGGACAGGGTAAACCCTACGAGCAGTACTTC	CSVAEGQGKPYEQYF
TRBV5-1	-	-	TRBJ2-2	TGCGCCAGCAGCTTGGTCGGCCCCGGGGAGCTGTTTTTT	CASSLVGPGELFF
TRBV6-6	TRBD1	-	TRBJ2-4	TGTGCCAGCACCCCGGACAGGGGAAACATTCAGTACTTC	CASTPDRGNIQYF
TRBV29-1	-	-	TRBJ2-5	TGCAGCGTTGGGGGCAGGCAGTCACAAGAGACCCAGTACTTC	CSVGGRQSQETQYF
TRBV30	-	-	TRBJ1-5	TGTGCCTGGAGTCCGGTTTCTGGTCAGCCCCAGCATTTT	CAWSPVSGQPQHF
TRBV6-5	-	-	TRBJ2-2	TGTGCCAGCAGTTACTCGGGGCACGGCACCGGGGAGCTGTTTTTT	CASSYSGHGTGELFF
TRBV7-3	-	-	TRBJ2-3	TGTGCCAGCAGCCTATTCCCCCCAGATACGCAGTATTTT	CASSLFPPDTQYF